These 30 T cell receptor beta chains came from one sample sequenced in a study of tumor-infiltrating lymphocytes in primary liver carcinoma. Synthesis of TCR beta cDNA was carried out from around 500 ng total RNA with a constant-region primer. ARM-PCR was slightly modified, and three nested multiplex PCR rounds with it gave rise to the TCR beta libraries. In the first two PCR rounds, TRBV1-TRBV30 forward primers were paired with a C-beta reverse primer, and each round lasted roughly 9 cycles. One entry per CDR3 protein, called by TCRdb with MiXCR from the multiplex PCR reads. Of about 320,000 distinct CDR3 sequences listed, 65% are singletons. Germline DNA was also extracted, with blood RNA taken from unsorted whole blood. The sample comprised peripheral blood. All receptors derive from a man between 35 and 55 years old with primary liver carcinoma and hepatitis B virus infection.

Ten or more counts support this clonotype. This sequence joins TRBV29-1 and TRBJ1-3, with no clear D. The germline gives CDR1 SQVTM, CDR2 ANQGSEA. The CDR3 covers 14 residues. The V gene lost 2 bases and the J gene lost 3 bases, with 11 bases spanning the gap. CDR3 coding DNA: TGCAGCGTTGAAATGGGTGGGGTTGGAAACACCATATATTTT. It translates to CSVEMGGVGNTIYF. Supplemented by reference TRBV29-1 and TRBJ1-3, the full variable domain reads SAVISQKPSRDICQRGTSLTIQCQVDSQVTMMFWYRQQPGQSLTLIATANQGSEATYESGFVIDKFPISRPNLTFSTLTVSNMSPEDSSIYLCSVEMGGVGNTIYFGEGSWLTVV.

This clonotype has more than one count but fewer than ten. A much larger clone differs by one base, so this may be a read error. V and J are TRBV4-1 and TRBJ1-2; 11 bases are shared with TRBD1. This CDR3 is built from 16 residues. Germline CDR1 MGHRA, CDR2 YSYEKL. V lost 4 bases, J lost 7 bases, and 11 bases stayed unmatched. The CDR3 here is CASSPSRDRGSFGYTF. DNA for the CDR3: TGCGCCAGCAGCCCGTCCCGGGACAGGGGGAGCTTTGGCTACACCTTC.

Notes on this clonotype: Because it lacks the conserved phenylalanine or tryptophan at the end, this CDR3 is likely a read error. The V call is TRBV10-2, the J call TRBJ2-1, with D unresolved. Trimming removed 2 bases from V and 2 bases from J, with 10 bases in between. The CDR3 has 15 amino acids. Germline V lookup: CDR1 WSHSY, CDR2 SAAADI. CDR3 region: CASSETAAPYNEQFL. The DNA for the CDR3 is TGCGCCAGCAGTGAGACGGCTGCCCCCTACAATGAGCAGTTCCTC.

In this sample, this clonotype turned up many times. The CDR3: CASSTHSGGPAYEQYF. The CDR3 DNA is TGTGCCAGCAGTACCCACTCAGGGGGCCCGGCCTACGAGCAGTACTTC. The chain links TRBV6-5 to TRBJ2-7; 8 bases match TRBD1. CDR1 is MNHEY, CDR2 SVGAGI, per germline. The CDR3 consists of 16 residues. The V gene end was trimmed by 5 bases and the J gene end by 2 bases; junction bases not matched to a gene: 11.

Notes on this clonotype: One junction end disagrees with the germline gene, perhaps due to a read error. The V call is TRBV11-2, the J call TRBJ2-7; 10 positions agree with TRBD2. The CDR3 consists of 14 residues. In germline, CDR1 is SGHAT, CDR2 FQNNGV. CDR3 in amino acids: CVSSLELAGYEQYF. For the CDR3, the DNA is TGTGTCAGCAGCTTAGAACTAGCGGGGTACGAGCAGTACTTC.

As concerns this clonotype: A much larger clone is a single base away; this may be a read error. The V gene is TRBV5-1, the J gene TRBJ2-3; D might be TRBD2 (6 bases). Per the germline V gene, CDR1 is SGHRS and CDR2 is YFSETQ. Trimming stripped 5 bases from V and 5 bases from J, with 15 bases between. CDR3 length equals 14 residues. For the CDR3, the DNA is TGCGCCAGCAGAATTCAGGAGGGCATAGATACGCAGTATTTT. Translating gives CASRIQEGIDTQYF.

This clonotype was seen at least ten times. The V gene is TRBV11-2, the J gene TRBJ1-1; 7 bases line up with TRBD1. V shed 0 bases, J shed 1 base, and the junction held 5 bases outside the gene matches. The CDR3 has 16 amino acids. Per germline, CDR1 SGHAT and CDR2 FQNNGV. The CDR3 DNA is TGTGCCAGCAGCTTAGAGGCAGGGGGTGGGAACACTGAAGCTTTCTTT. It translates to CASSLEAGGGNTEAFF.

This clonotype has only one observation. This may stem from a read error, because a much larger clone lies one nucleotide away. The conserved phenylalanine or tryptophan is not found at the CDR3 terminus, so this likely reflects a read error. The chain is built from TRBV6-5 and TRBJ2-2; the D is unclear. CDR3 length: 13 residues. Looked up from germline, CDR1 is MNHEY and CDR2 is SVGAGI. Trimming cost V 6 bases and J 2 bases, with 7 bases left between them. CDR3 DNA: TGTGCCAGCAGCTCAACCAACACCGGGGAGCTGTTTTTG. Its translation is CASSSTNTGELFL.

This clonotype has a single count. The rearrangement links TRBV11-2 to TRBJ1-3; weak D call: TRBD1 (6 bases). This CDR3 contains 16 residues. The ends were cut back, 5 bases at V and 0 bases at J, with 14 bases in the middle. CDR1 is SGHAT, CDR2 FQNNGV, per germline. CDR3 region: CASSQWGQLSGNTIYF. The CDR3 bases are TGTGCCAGCAGCCAGTGGGGGCAGCTCTCTGGAAACACCATATATTTT. Based on the CDR3 plus reference TRBV11-2 and TRBJ1-3, the full variable domain is EAGVAQSPRYKIIEKRQSVAFWCNPISGHATLYWYQQILGQGPKLLIQFQNNGVVDDSQLPKDRFSAERLKGVDSTLKIQPAKLEDSAVYLCASSQWGQLSGNTIYFGEGSWLTVV.

V and J are TRBV11-2 and TRBJ1-1; no reliable D call. The CDR3 contains 13 residues. Trimming took off 5 bases at V and 1 base at J, with 8 bases between the two ends. Germline V gene sequence: CDR1 SGHAT, CDR2 FQNNGV. The chain's CDR3 is CASSPKQNTEAFF. Written as DNA, the CDR3 is TGTGCCAGCAGCCCTAAACAGAACACTGAAGCTTTCTTT.

About this clonotype itself: A much larger clone differs by one base, so this may be a read error. This chain uses TRBV29-1 with TRBJ1-1; no firm D call. CDR3 length: 8 amino acids. The V gene's germline CDR1 is SQVTM and CDR2 ANQGSEA. CDR3 region: CSVNEVFF. CDR3 in DNA: TGCAGCGTTAACGAAGTTTTCTTT.

This clonotype has at least ten counts. This chain connects TRBV29-1 to TRBJ2-3; D unresolved. From germline, CDR1 is SQVTM and CDR2 ANQGSEA. V lost 5 bases, J lost 2 bases, and 8 bases lay in between. CDR3 size: 12 residues. The CDR3 sequence is CSVLDVTDTQYF. DNA for the CDR3: TGCAGCGTTCTAGACGTCACAGATACGCAGTATTTT.

On this clonotype: It may be a read error: a sequence one base away is much more abundant. The chain links TRBV4-2 to TRBJ1-2; 8 positions agree with TRBD1. With V trimmed by 1 base and J by 3 bases, 13 bases remained unmatched. This CDR3 has 18 residues. Germline lookup yields CDR1 LGHNA and CDR2 YNFKEQ. CDR3 region: CASSQASGQGLSYYGYTF. The CDR3 region has the DNA TGTGCCAGCAGCCAAGCCTCAGGACAGGGTTTATCGTACTATGGCTACACCTTC.

This clonotype was detected many times. The chain has TRBV12-3 or TRBV12-4 and TRBJ1-5, with D hard to call. CDR3 length equals 14 residues. V lost 5 bases and J 2 bases, leaving 10 bases between the germline ends. The CDR3 DNA reads as TGTGCCAGCAGTAGACTTGATGGCAATCAGCCCCAGCATTTT. Its protein is CASSRLDGNQPQHF.

Here the CDR3 DNA reads TGTGCCAGCAGTGAAATTCGGGGACTATCGGGGCCCGGGGAGCAGTTCTTC. Its protein is CASSEIRGLSGPGEQFF. The V and J genes are TRBV6-1 and TRBJ2-1, with TRBD2 matching 7 bases. Germline V gene sequence: CDR1 MNHNS, CDR2 SASEGT. CDR3 length equals 17 residues. J was trimmed by 10 bases and V by 2 bases; bases with no gene match: 17.

This clonotype came up once. A clone one base away is much larger, so this may be a read error. The V and J genes are TRBV4-1 and TRBJ1-2; 8 bases agree with TRBD1. The trim removed 1 base at V and 10 bases at J, leaving 17 bases unmatched. Germline CDR1 MGHRA, CDR2 YSYEKL. The CDR3 spans 17 residues. CDR3 amino acids: CASSQARTGTMLRDYTF. The CDR3 DNA reads TGCGCCAGCAGCCAAGCCCGGACAGGGACAATGTTAAGGGACTACACCTTC.

This clonotype is a singleton in its sample. A read error may account for a junction end that differs from germline. The chain is built from TRBV12-3 or TRBV12-4 and TRBJ1-1; 8 bases match TRBD1. This CDR3 is 15 amino acids long. The CDR3 sequence: CAGSPRGQVNTEAFF. In DNA, the CDR3 is TGTGCCGGCAGTCCCAGGGGGCAAGTGAACACTGAAGCTTTCTTT.

The chain employs TRBV6-5 and TRBJ2-7; D is ambiguous. The CDR3 length is 13 residues. Germline lookup yields CDR1 MNHEY and CDR2 SVGAGI. The germline V and J ends were trimmed by 6 bases and 3 bases, with 12 bases remaining between them. CDR3 amino acids: CASRNTNNYEQYF. The CDR3 DNA reads TGTGCCAGCAGGAACACCAACAACTACGAGCAGTACTTC.

In regard to this clonotype: A much larger clone lies a single base off, so this may be a read error. V and J are TRBV29-1 and TRBJ2-7; 7 bases align to TRBD2. The CDR3 extends over 13 amino acids. Germline loops: CDR1 SQVTM, CDR2 ANQGSEA. V trimming: 6 bases; J trimming: 9 bases; junction bases outside the gene matches: 14. As DNA, the CDR3 is TGCAGCGTCTCTCGGGGGGTGGGGGAAGGGCAGTACTTC. The encoded protein is CSVSRGVGEGQYF.

V and J are TRBV2 and TRBJ2-1; 11 nucleotides match TRBD2. After removal of 6 bases from V and 7 bases from J, the junction contained 8 bases not matched to a gene. The CDR3 is made up of 15 amino acids. The germline V gene has CDR1 SNHLY and CDR2 FYNNEI. The CDR3 nucleotides are TGTGCCAGCAGGAAAACTAGCGGGGGACCGAATGAGCAGTTCTTC. It codes for CASRKTSGGPNEQFF.

This clonotype has a handful of counts. The chain links TRBV5-6 to TRBJ2-7; no firm D call. This CDR3 has 15 amino acids. Trimming left V 0 bases short and J 4 bases short, with 14 bases between. Germline V gene data show CDR1 as SGHDT and CDR2 as YYEEEE. In DNA form, the CDR3 reads TGTGCCAGCAGCTTGGCCGGAAGTAATCTTTACGAGCAGTACTTC. Amino acids: CASSLAGSNLYEQYF.

In this sample, this clonotype turned up a few times. A read error may explain this, as a much larger clone is one base away. The V call is TRBV29-1, the J call TRBJ2-3; D possibly matches TRBD1 or TRBD2 (5 bases each). This CDR3 has 13 amino acids. V was pared by 3 bases and J by 3 bases, with 10 bases between. Germline V gives CDR1 SQVTM, CDR2 ANQGSEA. In DNA form, the CDR3 reads TGCAGCGTTGAGGGACGGAATACAGATACGCAGTATTTT. It is translated as CSVEGRNTDTQYF.

This clonotype was recorded at least ten times. The genes are TRBV6-2 or TRBV6-3 and TRBJ2-1; unclear D gene. V lost 2 bases and J 8 bases, leaving 13 bases between the germline ends. The length of the CDR3 is 14 residues. Germline assignment: CDR1 MNHEY and CDR2 SVGEGT. CDR3 in DNA: TGTGCCAGCAGTTACAGAGCAGAAGAGGATGAGCAGTTCTTC. This translates into CASSYRAEEDEQFF.

Notes on this clonotype: One junction end does not reproduce the germline sequence, and a read error may be involved. CDR3 sequence (DNA): TGTGCCAGCAGGTGGGTTAGCGGGACTACGCCCTACAATGAGCACTTCTTC. Amino acid sequence: CASRWVSGTTPYNEHFF. The V call is TRBV11-2, the J call TRBJ2-1; 8 bases match TRBD2. CDR1 is SGHAT, CDR2 FQNNGV, per germline. There are 17 residues in the CDR3.

Turning to this clonotype: A junction boundary mismatches the germline segment, possibly from a read error. The gene calls are TRBV7-9 and TRBJ2-2, with D possibly matching TRBD2 (5 bases). CDR1 is SEHNR and CDR2 is FQNEAQ in the germline V gene (reference sequence). This CDR3 has 15 residues. CDR3 sequence: CASSPWSSNTGVLFF. For the CDR3, the DNA is TGTGCCAGCAGCCCTTGGAGCAGCAACACCGGGGTGCTGTTTTTT.

Note on this clonotype: This may be a read error: a much more frequent sequence differs by one nucleotide. The chain is built from TRBV10-3 and TRBJ2-7; 9 positions match TRBD1. The CDR3 spans 14 residues. CDR1 is ENHRY, CDR2 SYGVKD, per germline. The CDR3 loop reads CVISDRGKEDEQYF. CDR3 DNA sequence: TGTGTCATCAGTGACAGGGGGAAGGAGGACGAGCAGTACTTC.

The table lists this clonotype with many counts. This chain uses TRBV6-2 or TRBV6-3 with TRBJ2-3; D possibly corresponds to TRBD1 (6 bases). The CDR3 covers 16 residues. In germline, CDR1 is MNHEY, CDR2 SVGEGT. V was shortened by 6 bases and J by 3 bases, with 19 bases between the two germline ends. CDR3 sequence: CASRNPRTADTDTQYF. CDR3 DNA sequence: TGTGCCAGCAGGAACCCCCGGACAGCGGATACAGATACGCAGTATTTT.

Notes on this clonotype: This likely comes from a read error, as the CDR3 has no conserved phenylalanine or tryptophan at its end. The chain combines TRBV11-2 with TRBJ2-7, with 10 bases that match TRBD2. Germline trimming cut 2 bases from V and 10 bases from J; bases unmatched to any gene: 11. The CDR3 sequence is 15 residues long. The germline V gene has CDR1 SGHAT and CDR2 FQNNGV. CDR3 DNA sequence: TGTGCCAGCAGCTTAACCCTAGCGGGGGCTAGCGATCAGTACATC. Translated, it gives CASSLTLAGASDQYI.

For this clonotype: The junction differs from germline at one of its ends, possibly a read error. V is TRBV4-3 and J is TRBJ2-5; 7 nucleotides align to TRBD1. This CDR3 is 14 amino acids long. The V gene's germline CDR1 is LGHNA and CDR2 YSLEER. For the CDR3, the DNA is TGCGCCAGCAGCCAAGGACAGGGCCAAGGGACCCAGTACTTC. As protein: CASSQGQGQGTQYF.

This clonotype was found a few times. The chain employs TRBV11-2 and TRBJ2-3, with 9 bases fitting TRBD2. The V segment lost 1 base and the J segment 4 bases; nucleotides outside the gene matches: 3. The CDR3 has 15 residues. Germline V gives CDR1 SGHAT, CDR2 FQNNGV. The CDR3 region has the DNA TGTGCCAGCAGCTTAGGGGCGGGAGGGCCAGATACGCAGTATTTT. Translated, it gives CASSLGAGGPDTQYF.